This section outlines one T cell receptor (beta chain) sequence together with its context. Germline loops: CDR1 MDHEN, CDR2 SYDVKM. This CDR3 comprises 15 residues. Trimming cost V 7 bases and J 1 base, with 14 bases left between them. The entry originates in a study of response to subunit inactivated influenza vaccine. TCRdb re-called the RT-PCR reads with MiXCR, one entry per CDR3 protein. Among about 700,000 distinct CDR3 sequences listed, roughly 14% were seen once. The rearrangement joins TRBV28 to TRBJ1-5, with D unresolved. Sequencing used PBMCs from blood, obtained about 13 days after vaccination. The sequence was obtained from a man aged 45-65 years who received an inactivated influenza vaccine. This CDR3 is CASTYAGLSNQPQHF. The CDR3 nucleotides read TGTGCCAGCACCTACGCAGGATTAAGCAATCAGCCCCAGCATTTT.